This T cell receptor (beta chain) is from a study of beta chain features in type 1 diabetes. J lost 6 bases, V lost 5 bases, and 6 bases had no gene match. Germline loops: CDR1 MGHRA, CDR2 YSYEKL. CDR3 size: 15 residues. About this clone itself: What it binds is unknown.

Since all of the isolated RNA was reverse transcribed, expressed TCRB transcripts were what got sequenced. Profiled with immunoSEQ multiplex PCR; TCRdb holds only in-frame clones, not every one. The sample has under 450,000 clones, about 14% seen once. Study outcomes and limitations: Patients with type 1 diabetes showed fewer VDJ junction insertions and more deletions.

It was via CD45RO/CCR7/CD25/CD127/CD95/CD27 that CD4+ naive, central memory, regulatory and stem cell-like memory cells were sorted. Without exception, sorted populations had purity beyond 95%. This sequence joins TRBV4-1 and TRBJ1-5; 11 nucleotides match TRBD1. The sequenced material came from naive CD4+ T cells from blood. This TCR derives from a woman aged 18 to 35 in good health. This CDR3 reads CASSFGQGAPQPQHF. The CDR3 nucleotides are TGCGCCAGCAGCTTCGGACAGGGGGCTCCTCAGCCCCAGCATTTT.